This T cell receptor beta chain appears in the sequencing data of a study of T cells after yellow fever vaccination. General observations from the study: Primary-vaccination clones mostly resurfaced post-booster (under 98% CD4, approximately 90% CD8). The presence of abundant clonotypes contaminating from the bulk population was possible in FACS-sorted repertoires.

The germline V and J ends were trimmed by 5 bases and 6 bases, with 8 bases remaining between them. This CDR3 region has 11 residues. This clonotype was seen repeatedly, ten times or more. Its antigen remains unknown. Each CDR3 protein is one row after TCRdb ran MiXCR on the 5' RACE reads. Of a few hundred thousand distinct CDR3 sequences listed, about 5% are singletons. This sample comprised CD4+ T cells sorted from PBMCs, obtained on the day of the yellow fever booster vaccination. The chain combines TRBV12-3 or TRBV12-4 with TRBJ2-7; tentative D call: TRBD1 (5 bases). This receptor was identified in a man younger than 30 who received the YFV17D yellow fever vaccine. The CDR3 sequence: CASSAGFEQYV. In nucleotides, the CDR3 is TGTGCCAGCAGTGCAGGGTTCGAGCAGTACGTC.